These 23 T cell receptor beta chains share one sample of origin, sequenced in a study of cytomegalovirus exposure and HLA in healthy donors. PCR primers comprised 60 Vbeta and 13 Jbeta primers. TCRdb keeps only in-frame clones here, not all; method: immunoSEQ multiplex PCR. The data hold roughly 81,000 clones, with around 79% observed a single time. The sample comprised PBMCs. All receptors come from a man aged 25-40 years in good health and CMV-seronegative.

CDR3 nucleotide sequence: TGTGCCTGGAGTCCCCTGGGACAGGGGTACACTGAAGCTTTCTTT. This translates into CAWSPLGQGYTEAFF. The rearrangement joins TRBV30 to TRBJ1-1; 10 bases line up with TRBD1. From germline, CDR1 is GTSNPN and CDR2 SVGIG (reference sequence). V was pared by 2 bases and J by 3 bases, with 6 bases of the junction left unmatched. This CDR3 comprises 15 residues. The full variable domain, its missing parts supplied by reference TRBV30 and TRBJ1-1, is SQTIHQWPATLVQPVGSPLSLECTVEGTSNPNLYWYRQAAGRGLQLLFYSVGIGQISSEVPQNLSASRPQDRQFILSSKKLLLSDSGFYLCAWSPLGQGYTEAFFGQGTRLTVV.

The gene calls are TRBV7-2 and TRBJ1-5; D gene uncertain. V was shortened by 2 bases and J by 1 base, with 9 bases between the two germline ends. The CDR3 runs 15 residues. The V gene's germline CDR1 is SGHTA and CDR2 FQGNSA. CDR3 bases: TGTGCCAGCAGCTTATCGACAATCAGCAATCAGCCCCAGCATTTT. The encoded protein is CASSLSTISNQPQHF.

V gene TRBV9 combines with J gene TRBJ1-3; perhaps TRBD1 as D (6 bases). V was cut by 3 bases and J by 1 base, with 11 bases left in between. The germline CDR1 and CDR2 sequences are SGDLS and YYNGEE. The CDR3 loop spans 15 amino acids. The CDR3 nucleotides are TGTGCCAGCAGCGACACAGGGTTTTCTGGAAACACCATATATTTT. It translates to CASSDTGFSGNTIYF.

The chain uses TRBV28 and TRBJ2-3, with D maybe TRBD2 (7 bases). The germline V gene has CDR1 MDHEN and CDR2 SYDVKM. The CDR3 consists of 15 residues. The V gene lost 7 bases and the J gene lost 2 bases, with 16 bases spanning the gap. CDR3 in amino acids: CASMYGGAYTDTQYF. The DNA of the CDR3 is TGTGCCAGCATGTATGGGGGGGCCTACACAGATACGCAGTATTTT.

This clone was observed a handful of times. This chain's CDR3 is CASSALAGTYNEQFF. CDR3 nucleotide sequence: TGTGCCAGCAGCGCCTTAGCGGGAACCTACAATGAGCAGTTCTTC. The gene calls are TRBV6-1 and TRBJ2-1; 8 nucleotides match TRBD2. CDR1 is MNHNS and CDR2 is SASEGT in the germline V gene. The V segment lost 6 bases and the J segment 2 bases; nucleotides outside the gene matches: 6. The CDR3 contains 15 residues.

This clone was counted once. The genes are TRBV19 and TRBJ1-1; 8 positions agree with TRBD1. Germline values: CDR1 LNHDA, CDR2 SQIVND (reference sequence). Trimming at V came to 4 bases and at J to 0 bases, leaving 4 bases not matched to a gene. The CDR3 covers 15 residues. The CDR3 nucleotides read TGTGCCAGTAGTAAGGGACAGGTTATGAACACTGAAGCTTTCTTT. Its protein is CASSKGQVMNTEAFF.

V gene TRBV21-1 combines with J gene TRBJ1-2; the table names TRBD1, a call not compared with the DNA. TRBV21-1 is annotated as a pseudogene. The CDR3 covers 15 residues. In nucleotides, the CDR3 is TGTGCCAGCAGCAAGACAGGACAAATATCCTATGGCTACACCTTC. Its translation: CASSKTGQISYGYTF.

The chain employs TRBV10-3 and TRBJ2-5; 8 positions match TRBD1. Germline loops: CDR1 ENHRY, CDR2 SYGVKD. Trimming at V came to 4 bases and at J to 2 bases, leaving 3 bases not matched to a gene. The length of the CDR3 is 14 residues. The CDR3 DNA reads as TGTGCCATCAGTGGGGACAGGCAACAAGAGACCCAGTACTTC. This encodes CAISGDRQQETQYF.

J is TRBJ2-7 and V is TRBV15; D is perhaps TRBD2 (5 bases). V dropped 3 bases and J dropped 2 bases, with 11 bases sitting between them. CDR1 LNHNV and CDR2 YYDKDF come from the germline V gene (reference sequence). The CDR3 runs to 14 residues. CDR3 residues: CATSSLGKAYEQYF. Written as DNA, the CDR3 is TGTGCCACCAGCAGCCTCGGGAAGGCCTACGAGCAGTACTTC.

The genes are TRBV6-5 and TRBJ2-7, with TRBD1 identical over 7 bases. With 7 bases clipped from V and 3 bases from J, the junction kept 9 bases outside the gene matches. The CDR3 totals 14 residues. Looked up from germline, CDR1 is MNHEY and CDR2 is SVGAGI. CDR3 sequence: CASMNLGGGYEQYF. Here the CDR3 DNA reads TGTGCCAGCATGAATCTAGGGGGCGGCTACGAGCAGTACTTC.

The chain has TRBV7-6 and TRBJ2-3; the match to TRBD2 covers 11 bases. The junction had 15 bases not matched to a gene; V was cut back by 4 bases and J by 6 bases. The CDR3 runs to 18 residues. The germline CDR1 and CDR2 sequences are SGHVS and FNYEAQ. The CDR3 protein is CASSSPKPLAGEGDTQYF. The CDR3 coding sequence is TGTGCCAGCAGCTCCCCTAAACCACTAGCGGGAGAGGGGGATACGCAGTATTTT.

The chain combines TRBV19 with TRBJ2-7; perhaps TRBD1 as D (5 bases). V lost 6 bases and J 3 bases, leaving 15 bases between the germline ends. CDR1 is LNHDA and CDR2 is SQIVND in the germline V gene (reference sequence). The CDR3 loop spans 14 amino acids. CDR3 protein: CASRPQGQGYEQYF. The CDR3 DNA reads TGTGCCAGTAGACCGCAGGGTCAGGGCTACGAGCAGTACTTC.

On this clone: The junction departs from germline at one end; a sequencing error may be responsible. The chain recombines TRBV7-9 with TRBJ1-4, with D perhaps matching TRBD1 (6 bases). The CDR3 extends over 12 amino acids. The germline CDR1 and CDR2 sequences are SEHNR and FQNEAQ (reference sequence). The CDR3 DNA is TGTTCCAGCAGCCAGGACAGTGAAAAACTGTTTTTT. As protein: CSSSQDSEKLFF.

The chain's CDR3 is CASSLRPRSGRSSYEQYF. In DNA form, the CDR3 reads TGTGCCAGCAGTCTGAGACCCCGTAGCGGGAGGAGCTCCTACGAGCAGTACTTC. This chain joins TRBV27 and TRBJ2-5, with 10 bases matching TRBD2. TRBJ2-7 matches the DNA end more closely, so the J call is doubtful. CDR3 length equals 18 residues. Looked up from germline, CDR1 is MNHEY and CDR2 is SMNVEV (reference sequence).

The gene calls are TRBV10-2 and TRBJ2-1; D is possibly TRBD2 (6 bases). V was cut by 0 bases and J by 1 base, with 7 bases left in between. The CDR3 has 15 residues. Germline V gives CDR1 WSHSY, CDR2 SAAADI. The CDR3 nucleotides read TGCGCCAGCAGTGAGTCAGCGGGTTCCTACAATGAGCAGTTCTTC. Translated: CASSESAGSYNEQFF.

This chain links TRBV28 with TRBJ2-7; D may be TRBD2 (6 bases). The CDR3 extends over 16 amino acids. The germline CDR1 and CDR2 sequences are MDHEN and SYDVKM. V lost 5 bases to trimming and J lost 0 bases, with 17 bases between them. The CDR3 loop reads CASSPNSGTFSYEQYF. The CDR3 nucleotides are TGTGCCAGCAGTCCAAATTCCGGGACTTTCTCCTACGAGCAGTACTTC.

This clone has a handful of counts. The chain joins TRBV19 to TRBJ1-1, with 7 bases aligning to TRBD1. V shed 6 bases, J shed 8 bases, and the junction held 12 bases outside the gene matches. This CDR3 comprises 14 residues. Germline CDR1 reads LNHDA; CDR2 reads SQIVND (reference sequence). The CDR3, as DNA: TGTGCCAGTAGCAACACCGCCGGGACAGCAGAAGCTTTCTTT. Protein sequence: CASSNTAGTAEAFF.

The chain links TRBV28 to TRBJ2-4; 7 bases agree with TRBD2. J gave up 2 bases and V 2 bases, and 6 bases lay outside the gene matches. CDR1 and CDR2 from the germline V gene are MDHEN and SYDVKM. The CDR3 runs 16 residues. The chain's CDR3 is CASSLKGRESKNIQYF. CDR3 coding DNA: TGTGCCAGCAGTTTAAAAGGGCGGGAGTCCAAAAACATTCAGTACTTC.

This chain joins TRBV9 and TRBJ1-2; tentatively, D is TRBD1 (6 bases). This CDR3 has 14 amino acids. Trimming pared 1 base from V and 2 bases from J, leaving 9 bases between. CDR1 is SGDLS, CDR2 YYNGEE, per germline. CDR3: CASSVTGSNYGYTF. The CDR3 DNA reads TGTGCCAGCAGCGTAACAGGGTCGAACTATGGCTACACCTTC.

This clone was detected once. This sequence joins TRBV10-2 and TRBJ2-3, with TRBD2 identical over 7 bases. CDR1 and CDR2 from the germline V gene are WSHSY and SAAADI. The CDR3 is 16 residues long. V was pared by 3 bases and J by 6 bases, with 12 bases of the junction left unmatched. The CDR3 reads CASSDIIGRTSDTQYF. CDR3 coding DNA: TGCGCCAGCAGTGATATTATCGGGAGGACCTCTGATACGCAGTATTTT.

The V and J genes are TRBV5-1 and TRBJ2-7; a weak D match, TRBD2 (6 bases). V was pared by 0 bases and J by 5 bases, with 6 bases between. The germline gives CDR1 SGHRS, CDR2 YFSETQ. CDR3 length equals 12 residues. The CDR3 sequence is CASSLGGDEQYF. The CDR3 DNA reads TGCGCCAGCAGCTTGGGGGGGGACGAGCAGTACTTC.

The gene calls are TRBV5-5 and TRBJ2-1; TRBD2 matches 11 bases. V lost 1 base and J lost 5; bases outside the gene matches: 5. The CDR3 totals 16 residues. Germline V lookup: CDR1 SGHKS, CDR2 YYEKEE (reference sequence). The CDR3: CASSLPGTSGNNEQFF. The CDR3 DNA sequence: TGTGCCAGCAGCTTGCCCGGGACTAGCGGCAACAATGAGCAGTTCTTC.

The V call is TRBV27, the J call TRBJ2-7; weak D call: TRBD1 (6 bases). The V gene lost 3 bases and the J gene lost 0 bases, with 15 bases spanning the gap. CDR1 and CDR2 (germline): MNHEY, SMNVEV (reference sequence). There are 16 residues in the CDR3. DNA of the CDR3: TGTGCCAGCAGTTTGTCGACTGGGACAAGCTCCTACGAGCAGTACTTC. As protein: CASSLSTGTSSYEQYF.